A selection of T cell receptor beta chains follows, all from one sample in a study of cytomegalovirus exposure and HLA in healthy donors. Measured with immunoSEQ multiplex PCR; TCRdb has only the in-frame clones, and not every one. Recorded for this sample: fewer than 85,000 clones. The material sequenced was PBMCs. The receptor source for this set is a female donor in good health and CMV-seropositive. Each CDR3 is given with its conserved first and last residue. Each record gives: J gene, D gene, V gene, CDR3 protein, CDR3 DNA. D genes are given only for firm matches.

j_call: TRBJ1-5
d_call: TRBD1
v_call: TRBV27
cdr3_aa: CASSLGQGRQPQHF
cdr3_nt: TGTGCCAGCAGTCTCGGACAGGGGAGGCAGCCCCAGCATTTT

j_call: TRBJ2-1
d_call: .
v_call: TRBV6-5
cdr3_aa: CASSGLLSKQFF
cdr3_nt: TGTGCCAGCAGTGGACTACTCTCCAAGCAGTTCTTC

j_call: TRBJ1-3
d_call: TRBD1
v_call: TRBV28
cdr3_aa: CASRPQGRSNTIYF
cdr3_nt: TGTGCCAGCAGACCACAGGGGAGGTCCAACACCATATATTTT

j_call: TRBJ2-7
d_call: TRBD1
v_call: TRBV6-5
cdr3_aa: CASSYSDRAYEQYF
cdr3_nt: TGTGCCAGCAGTTACTCGGACAGGGCCTACGAGCAGTACTTC

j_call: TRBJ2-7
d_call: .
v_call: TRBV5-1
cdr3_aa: CASSNLQDYEQYF
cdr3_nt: TGCGCCAGCAGCAATCTCCAGGATTACGAGCAGTACTTC

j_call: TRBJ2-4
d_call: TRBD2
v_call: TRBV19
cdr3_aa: CASSSAGTNTIQYF
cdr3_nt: TGTGCCAGTAGCTCAGCCGGGACTAACACCATTCAGTACTTC

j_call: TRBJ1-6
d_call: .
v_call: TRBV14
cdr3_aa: CASSQAARAHYNSPLHF
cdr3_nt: TGTGCCAGCAGCCAAGCCGCGAGGGCCCACTATAATTCACCCCTCCACTTT

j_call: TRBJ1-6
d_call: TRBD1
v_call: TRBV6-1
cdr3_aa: CASSDRFGQGATSPLHF
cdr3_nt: TGTGCCAGCAGTGACCGGTTCGGACAGGGGGCGACCTCACCCCTCCACTTT

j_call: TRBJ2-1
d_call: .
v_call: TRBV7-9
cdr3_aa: CASGSGDEQFF
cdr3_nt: TGTGCCAGCGGATCGGGGGATGAGCAGTTCTTC

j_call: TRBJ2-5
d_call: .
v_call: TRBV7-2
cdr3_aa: CASSLVSYQETQYF
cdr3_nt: TGTGCCAGCAGCTTAGTTTCGTACCAAGAGACCCAGTACTTC

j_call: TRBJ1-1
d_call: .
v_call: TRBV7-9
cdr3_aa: CASSLPTQSEAFF
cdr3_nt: TGTGCCAGCAGCTTACCAACCCAGTCTGAAGCTTTCTTT

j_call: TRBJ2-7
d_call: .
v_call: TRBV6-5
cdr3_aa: CASSYSPRGLADEQYF
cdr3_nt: TGTGCCAGCAGTTACTCGCCCAGGGGCCTTGCGGATGAGCAGTACTTC

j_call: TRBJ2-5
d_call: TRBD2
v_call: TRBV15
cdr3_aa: CATSRGWEGWETQYF
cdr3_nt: TGTGCCACCAGCAGAGGGTGGGAGGGCTGGGAGACCCAGTACTTC

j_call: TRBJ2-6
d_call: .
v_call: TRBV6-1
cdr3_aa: CASTTSSGANVLTF
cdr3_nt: TGTGCCAGCACTACGAGCTCTGGGGCCAACGTCCTGACTTTC

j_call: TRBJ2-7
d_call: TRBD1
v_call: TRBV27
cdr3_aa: CASSVPRQGFSYEQYF
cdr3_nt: TGTGCCAGCAGTGTACCCCGACAGGGGTTCTCCTACGAGCAGTACTTC

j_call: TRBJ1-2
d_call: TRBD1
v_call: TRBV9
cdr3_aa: CASSVVGTGDYGYTF
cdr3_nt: TGTGCCAGCAGCGTAGTGGGGACAGGGGACTATGGCTACACCTTC

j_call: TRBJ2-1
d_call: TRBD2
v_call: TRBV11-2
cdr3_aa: CASSLDSERGGYNEQFF
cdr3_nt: TGTGCCAGCAGCTTAGATTCTGAACGGGGGGGCTACAATGAGCAGTTCTTC

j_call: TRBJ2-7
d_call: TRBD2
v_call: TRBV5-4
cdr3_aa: CASSLGTSIPYEQYF
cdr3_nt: TGTGCCAGCAGCTTAGGGACTAGCATTCCCTACGAGCAGTACTTC

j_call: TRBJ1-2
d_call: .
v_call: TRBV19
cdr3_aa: CASSIPYANYGYTF
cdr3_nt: TGTGCCAGTAGTATCCCCTACGCTAACTATGGCTACACCTTC

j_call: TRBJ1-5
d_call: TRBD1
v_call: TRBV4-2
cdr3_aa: CASSQGDSSNQPQHF
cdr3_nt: TGTGCCAGCAGCCAAGGGGACAGTAGCAATCAGCCCCAGCATTTT

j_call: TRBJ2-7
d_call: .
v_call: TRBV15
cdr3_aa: CATSRVGQPYEQYF
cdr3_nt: TGTGCCACCAGCAGAGTTGGACAGCCCTACGAGCAGTACTTC

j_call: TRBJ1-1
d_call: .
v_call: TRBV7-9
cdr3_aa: CASSLFLNTEAFF
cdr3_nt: TGTGCCAGCAGCTTATTCCTAAACACTGAAGCTTTCTTT

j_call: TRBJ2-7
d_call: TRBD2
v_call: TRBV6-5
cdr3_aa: CASKLSQTSAYEQYF
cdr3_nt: TGTGCCAGCAAGTTGTCGCAGACTAGCGCCTACGAGCAGTACTTC

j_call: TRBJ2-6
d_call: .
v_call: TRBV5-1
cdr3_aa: CASSLGNYGVGANVLTF
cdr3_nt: TGCGCCAGCAGCTTAGGAAATTATGGAGTTGGGGCCAACGTCCTGACTTTC

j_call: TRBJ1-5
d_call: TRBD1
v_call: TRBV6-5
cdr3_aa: CASSYDRDQPQHF
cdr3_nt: TGTGCCAGCAGTTACGACAGGGATCAGCCCCAGCATTTT

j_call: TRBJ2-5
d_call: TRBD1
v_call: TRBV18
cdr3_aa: CASSPRTGAETQYF
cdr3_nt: TGTGCCAGCTCACCGAGGACAGGGGCCGAGACCCAGTACTTC

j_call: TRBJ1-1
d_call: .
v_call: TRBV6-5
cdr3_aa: CASSYSAENTEAFF
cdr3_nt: TGTGCCAGCAGTTACTCGGCGGAGAACACTGAAGCTTTCTTT

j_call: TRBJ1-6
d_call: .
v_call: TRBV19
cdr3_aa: CASSGAANSPLHF
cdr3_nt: TGTGCCAGTAGTGGGGCAGCGAATTCACCCCTCCACTTT

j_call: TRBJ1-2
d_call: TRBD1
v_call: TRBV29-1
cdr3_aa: CSVGQGGTF
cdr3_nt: TGCAGCGTTGGACAGGGTGGCACCTTC

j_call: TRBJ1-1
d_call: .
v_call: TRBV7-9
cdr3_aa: CASSTHWGGPDTEAFF
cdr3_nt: TGTGCCAGCAGCACCCACTGGGGGGGTCCGGACACTGAAGCTTTCTTT

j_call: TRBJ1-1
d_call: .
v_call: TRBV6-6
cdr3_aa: CASSSHMNTEAFF
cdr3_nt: TGTGCCAGCAGTTCCCACATGAACACTGAAGCTTTCTTT

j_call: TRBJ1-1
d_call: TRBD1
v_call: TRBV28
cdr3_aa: CASSFWDRVNTEAFF
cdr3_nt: TGTGCCAGCAGTTTCTGGGACAGGGTAAACACTGAAGCTTTCTTT

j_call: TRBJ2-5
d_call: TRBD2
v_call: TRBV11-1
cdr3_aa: CASSLAGGGETQYF
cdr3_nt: TGTGCCAGCAGCCTAGCGGGGGGAGGTGAGACCCAGTACTTC

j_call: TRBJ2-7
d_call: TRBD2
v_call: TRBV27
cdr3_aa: CASSFRGRPPYEQYF
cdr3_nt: TGTGCCAGCAGTTTTCGCGGGAGACCTCCCTACGAGCAGTACTTC

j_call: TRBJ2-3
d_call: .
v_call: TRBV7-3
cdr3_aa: CASSLTRQSTDTQYF
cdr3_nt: TGTGCCAGCAGCTTAACCCGACAGAGCACAGATACGCAGTATTTT

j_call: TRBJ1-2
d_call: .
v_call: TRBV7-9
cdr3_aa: CASRGLYGYTF
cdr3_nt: TGTGCCAGCAGGGGACTCTATGGCTACACCTTC

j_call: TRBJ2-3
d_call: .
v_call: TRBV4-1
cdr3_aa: CASSQGAVNTDTQYF
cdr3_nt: TGCGCCAGCAGCCAAGGGGCAGTGAACACAGATACGCAGTATTTT

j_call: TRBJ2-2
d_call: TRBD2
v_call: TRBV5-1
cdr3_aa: CASSLVAGGTGELFF
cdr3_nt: TGCGCCAGCAGCTTGGTGGCGGGGGGCACCGGGGAGCTGTTTTTT

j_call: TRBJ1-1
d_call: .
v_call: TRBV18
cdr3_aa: CASSPRGKFTEAFF
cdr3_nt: TGTGCCAGCTCACCCCGGGGAAAATTCACTGAAGCTTTCTTT

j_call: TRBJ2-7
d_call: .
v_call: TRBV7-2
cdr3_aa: CASSLAASPGSYEQYF
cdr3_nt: TGTGCCAGCAGCTTAGCGGCCAGTCCGGGGTCCTACGAGCAGTACTTC

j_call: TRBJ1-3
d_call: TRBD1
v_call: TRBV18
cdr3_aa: CASSPPGQTRNTIYF
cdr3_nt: TGTGCCAGCTCACCACCGGGACAGACGCGAAACACCATATATTTT

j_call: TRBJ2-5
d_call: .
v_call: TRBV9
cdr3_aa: CASSVALDREETQYF
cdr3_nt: TGTGCCAGCAGCGTAGCTCTGGACAGAGAAGAGACCCAGTACTTC

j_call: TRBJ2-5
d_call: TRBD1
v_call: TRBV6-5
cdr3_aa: CASSSGQYQETQYF
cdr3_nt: TGTGCCAGCAGTTCGGGACAGTACCAAGAGACCCAGTACTTC

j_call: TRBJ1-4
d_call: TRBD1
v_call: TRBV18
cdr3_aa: CASSPPSGGEKLFF
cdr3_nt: TGTGCCAGCTCACCACCTTCAGGGGGCGAAAAACTGTTTTTT

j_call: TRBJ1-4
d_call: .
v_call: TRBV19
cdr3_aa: CASSSGTHGEKLFF
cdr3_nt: TGTGCCAGTAGTAGCGGGACCCATGGGGAAAAACTGTTTTTT